These T cell receptor beta chains were read from a single sample in a study of CD8+ T cells in alopecia areata. The table came from immunoSEQ multiplex PCR; TCRdb's copy has only in-frame clones and leaves some out. The sample yields about 91,000 clones, nearly 45% seen once. Input material: CD4+ T cells sorted from blood. All receptors derive from a human donor with alopecia areata. CDR3s include the opening cysteine and the closing phenylalanine or tryptophan. Each record gives: D gene, clone size, V gene, J gene, CDR3 DNA, CDR3 protein. D genes are given only for firm matches. Only part of the rows carry a size: once, few, many, or a class if the clone is expanded.

D: -
size: -
V: TRBV29-1
J: TRBJ2-1
DNA: TGCAGCGCACAACCGGGCCTCATCTACAATGAGCAGTTCTTC
CDR3: CSAQPGLIYNEQFF

D: -
size: -
V: TRBV29-1
J: TRBJ1-5
DNA: TGCAGCGTTGGCTCGGGGAGCAATCAGCCCCAGCATTTT
CDR3: CSVGSGSNQPQHF

D: -
size: -
V: TRBV7-2
J: TRBJ2-7
DNA: TGTGCCAGCACCTCCTTTAACTCGTTGGCCTACGAGCAGTACTTC
CDR3: CASTSFNSLAYEQYF

D: TRBD1
size: -
V: TRBV5-4
J: TRBJ2-1
DNA: TGTGCCAGCAGCGCCGGGACAGGGGGTTACAATGAGCAGTTCTTC
CDR3: CASSAGTGGYNEQFF

D: -
size: few
V: TRBV28
J: TRBJ2-3
DNA: TGTGCCAGCAGTTTAGACCCCAGGTTGTCAGATACGCAGTATTTT
CDR3: CASSLDPRLSDTQYF

D: TRBD1
size: once
V: TRBV4-2
J: TRBJ1-6
DNA: TGTGCCAGCAGCCAAGATAGCAGGGACAGTTCCTATAATTCACCCCTCCACTTT
CDR3: CASSQDSRDSSYNSPLHF

D: -
size: few
V: TRBV12-5
J: TRBJ1-5
DNA: TGTGCTAGTGGTTTGACCAATCAGCCCCAGCATTTT
CDR3: CASGLTNQPQHF

D: TRBD1
size: few
V: TRBV29-1
J: TRBJ1-2
DNA: TGCAGCGTTGGGGACAGAAACTATGGCTACACCTTC
CDR3: CSVGDRNYGYTF

D: -
size: -
V: TRBV5-6
J: TRBJ1-5
DNA: TGTGCCAGCAGCTTGGGGGCCTTCAGCAATCAGCCCCAGCATTTT
CDR3: CASSLGAFSNQPQHF

D: TRBD2
size: few
V: TRBV5-1
J: TRBJ2-1
DNA: TGCGCCAGCAGCTCGGGGACTAGCAATGAGCAGTTCTTC
CDR3: CASSSGTSNEQFF

D: TRBD2
size: -
V: TRBV30
J: TRBJ2-3
DNA: TGTGCCTGGAGAGGCGGACTAGCCACAGATACGCAGTATTTT
CDR3: CAWRGGLATDTQYF

D: -
size: few
V: TRBV5-4
J: TRBJ2-1
DNA: TGTGCCAGCAGCCCTATTGAAAGCTCCTACAATGAGCAGTTCTTC
CDR3: CASSPIESSYNEQFF

D: TRBD1
size: few
V: TRBV29-1
J: TRBJ2-5
DNA: TGCAGCGTTGAAACCGGGACAGGGGCTGAAGAGACCCAGTACTTC
CDR3: CSVETGTGAEETQYF

D: -
size: once
V: TRBV30
J: TRBJ1-2
DNA: TGTGCCCGATCGGGACAAGCCGCTGCGGGCTACACCTTC
CDR3: CARSGQAAAGYTF

D: -
size: -
V: TRBV5-1
J: TRBJ2-3
DNA: TGCGCCAGCAGCCCGAGGTCCTTCACAGATACGCAGTATTTT
CDR3: CASSPRSFTDTQYF

D: TRBD2
size: -
V: TRBV28
J: TRBJ2-2
DNA: TGTGCCAGCAGCCGACTAGCGGCGGGAAACGAGGAGCTGTTTTTT
CDR3: CASSRLAAGNEELFF

D: TRBD2
size: -
V: TRBV9
J: TRBJ2-1
DNA: TGTGCCAGCAGCGTACTAGACAGCGGGGGTTACAATGAGCAGTTCTTC
CDR3: CASSVLDSGGYNEQFF

D: -
size: few
V: TRBV29-1
J: TRBJ1-1
DNA: TGCAGCGTTGAAGCAAGGTTAGGCACTGAAGCTTTCTTT
CDR3: CSVEARLGTEAFF

D: -
size: -
V: TRBV14
J: TRBJ2-7
DNA: TGTGCCAGCAGCCAAGGCAGGGAGCAGTACTTC
CDR3: CASSQGREQYF

D: TRBD1
size: -
V: TRBV7-2
J: TRBJ1-1
DNA: TGTGCCAGCAGCTGGGACAGGACCCACACTGAAGCTTTCTTT
CDR3: CASSWDRTHTEAFF

D: TRBD1
size: once
V: TRBV29-1
J: TRBJ1-1
DNA: TGCAGCGTTGAGAGGACAGGGGGCACTGAAGCTTTCTTT
CDR3: CSVERTGGTEAFF

D: TRBD2
size: -
V: TRBV29-1
J: TRBJ2-7
DNA: TGCAGCGCCCTCGGGAGGCGTGTACACGAGCAGTACTTC
CDR3: CSALGRRVHEQYF

D: -
size: -
V: TRBV29-1
J: TRBJ2-3
DNA: TGCAGCGTTGGTGGGGGGATGAACACAGATACGCAGTATTTT
CDR3: CSVGGGMNTDTQYF

D: -
size: -
V: TRBV11-2
J: TRBJ2-7
DNA: TGTGCCAGCAGCCGAGGGACCTACTTCGTCGAGCAGTACTTC
CDR3: CASSRGTYFVEQYF

D: -
size: few
V: TRBV4-3
J: TRBJ1-3
DNA: TGCGCCAGCAGCCAAGAAACCGAAATGTCGGAAATATATTTT
CDR3: CASSQETEMSEIYF

D: -
size: -
V: TRBV29-1
J: TRBJ1-1
DNA: TGCAGCGTTGAAGATCTCCTAGAAGCTTTCTTT
CDR3: CSVEDLLEAFF

D: -
size: -
V: TRBV28
J: TRBJ2-7
DNA: TGTGCCAGCAGTCGGTACAGCTACGAGCAGTACTTC
CDR3: CASSRYSYEQYF

D: -
size: few
V: TRBV18
J: TRBJ2-4
DNA: TGTGCCAGCTCACTTGAGAGTTTCGGTAGAAACATTCAGTACTTC
CDR3: CASSLESFGRNIQYF

D: -
size: few
V: TRBV21-1
J: TRBJ2-1
DNA: TGTGCCAGCAGCAGGGGGGGCGACAGACTAGCACCAGCACCAAACAATGAGCAGTTCTTC
CDR3: CASSRGGDRLAPAPNNEQFF

D: -
size: -
V: TRBV30
J: TRBJ2-6
DNA: TGTGCCTGGTTCGGGGAGGCAGCTGGGGCCAACGTCCTGACTTTC
CDR3: CAWFGEAAGANVLTF

D: -
size: -
V: TRBV28
J: TRBJ1-2
DNA: TGTGCCAGCATGAACGCGGAGCATGGCTACACCTTC
CDR3: CASMNAEHGYTF

D: TRBD1
size: few
V: TRBV7-9
J: TRBJ1-2
DNA: TGTGCCAGCAGCCCCCGACAGGGTGACTATGGCTACACCTTC
CDR3: CASSPRQGDYGYTF

D: TRBD1
size: -
V: TRBV7-3
J: TRBJ1-1
DNA: TGTGCCAGCAGCTTAACTGGGACAGGGGGGTCTACGGCTTTCTTT
CDR3: CASSLTGTGGSTAFF

D: -
size: -
V: TRBV28
J: TRBJ2-3
DNA: TGTGCCAGCATAACAGGGAGGTTAGATACGCAGTATTTT
CDR3: CASITGRLDTQYF

D: -
size: -
V: TRBV7-8
J: TRBJ1-5
DNA: TGTGCCAGCAGCTTAGCGGGAGGTCTACAGCCCCAGCATTTT
CDR3: CASSLAGGLQPQHF

D: -
size: few
V: TRBV29-1
J: TRBJ2-5
DNA: TGCAGCGTGCAGAGGATCCGGGACCGTAAAGAGACCCAGTACTTC
CDR3: CSVQRIRDRKETQYF